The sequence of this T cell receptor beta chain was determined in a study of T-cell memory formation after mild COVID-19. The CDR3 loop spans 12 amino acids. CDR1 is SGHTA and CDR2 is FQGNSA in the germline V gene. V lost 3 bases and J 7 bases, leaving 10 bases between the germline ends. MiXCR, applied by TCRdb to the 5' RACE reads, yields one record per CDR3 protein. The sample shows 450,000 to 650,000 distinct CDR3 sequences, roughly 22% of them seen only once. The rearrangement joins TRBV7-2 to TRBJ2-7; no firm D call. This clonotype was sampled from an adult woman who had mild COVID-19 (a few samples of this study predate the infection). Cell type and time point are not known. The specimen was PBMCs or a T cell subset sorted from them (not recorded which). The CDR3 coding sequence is TGTGCCAGCAGCTTTCGCTCCGGGGAGCAGTACTTC. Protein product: CASSFRSGEQYF.